This TCR beta chain originates from a study of T cells in Graves' hyperthyroidism and ophthalmopathy. The wider study: At the time of initial diagnosis and before any treatment, peripheral blood was collected.

Looked up from germline, CDR1 is DFQATT and CDR2 is SNEGSKA (reference sequence). CDR3 size: 14 residues. J was trimmed by 0 bases and V by 6 bases; bases with no gene match: 5. Amplification of TCR beta CDR3 regions was performed using RNA transcripts as template. HTBI primers drove first-round RT-PCR of the TCR CDR3. Each CDR3 protein is one row after TCRdb ran MiXCR on the multiplex PCR reads. The data hold 300,000 to 400,000 distinct CDR3 sequences, with around 20% observed a single time. Overall study results and limits: Ophthalmopathy stood apart from stable hyperthyroidism in a 13 V-J model.

Patients having uncontrolled infection, another autoimmune disease, pregnancy or lactation were not included. This clonotype was seen a few times. The antigen is undetermined. The chain is built from TRBV20-1 and TRBJ1-5, with TRBD1 identical over 7 bases. Sequenced material: blood. The clonotype comes from a woman aged 50 to 65 with Graves' hyperthyroidism. In DNA, the CDR3 is TGCAGTGCGGGCCAGGGGGGTAGCAATCAGCCCCAGCATTTT. Protein: CSAGQGGSNQPQHF.